This T cell receptor beta chain was identified in a study of shared clonotypes between healthy human individuals. Method: immunoSEQ multiplex PCR; TCRdb's copy keeps in-frame clones and lacks some. This table holds approximately 1,500,000 clones, under 99% found once. Germline CDR1 SQVTM, CDR2 ANQGSEA. The CDR3 contains 14 residues. The J segment lost 6 bases and the V segment lost 4 bases, leaving 4 bases of the junction unmatched. The sequenced sample was naive CD4+ T cells sorted from blood. Indicated subset: CD45RA+ positively selected. The chain joins TRBV29-1 to TRBJ2-1; 12 nucleotides line up with TRBD2. The receptor was isolated from a man in his thirties or forties in good health. In DNA form, the CDR3 reads TGCAGCGTTGTTCCTAGCGGGAGGGCCAATGAGCAGTTCTTC. Its translation: CSVVPSGRANEQFF.